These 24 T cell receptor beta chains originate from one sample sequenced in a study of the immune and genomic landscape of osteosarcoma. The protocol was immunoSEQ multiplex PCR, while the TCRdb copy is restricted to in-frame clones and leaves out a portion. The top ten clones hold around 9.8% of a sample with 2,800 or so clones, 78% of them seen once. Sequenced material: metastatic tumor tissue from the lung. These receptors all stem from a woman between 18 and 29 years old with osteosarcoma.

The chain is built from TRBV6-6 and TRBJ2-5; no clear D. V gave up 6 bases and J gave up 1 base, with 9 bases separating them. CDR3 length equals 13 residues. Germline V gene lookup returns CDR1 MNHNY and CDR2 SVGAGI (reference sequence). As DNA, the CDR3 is TGTGCCAGCAGGCAGGTCCTCCAAGAGACCCAGTACTTC. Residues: CASRQVLQETQYF.

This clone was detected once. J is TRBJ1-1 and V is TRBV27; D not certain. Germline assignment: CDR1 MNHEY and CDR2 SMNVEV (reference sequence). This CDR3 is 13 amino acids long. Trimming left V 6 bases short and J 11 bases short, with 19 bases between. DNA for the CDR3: TGTGCCAGCAGCCTCACCGAGGGCTTCAGGGCTTTCTTT. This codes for CASSLTEGFRAFF.

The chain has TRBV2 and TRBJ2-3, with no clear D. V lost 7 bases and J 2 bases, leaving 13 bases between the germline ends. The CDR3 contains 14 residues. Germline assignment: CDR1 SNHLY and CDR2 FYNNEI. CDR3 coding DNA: TGTGCCAGCACCCTAATAAACCCCACAGATACGCAGTATTTT. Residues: CASTLINPTDTQYF.

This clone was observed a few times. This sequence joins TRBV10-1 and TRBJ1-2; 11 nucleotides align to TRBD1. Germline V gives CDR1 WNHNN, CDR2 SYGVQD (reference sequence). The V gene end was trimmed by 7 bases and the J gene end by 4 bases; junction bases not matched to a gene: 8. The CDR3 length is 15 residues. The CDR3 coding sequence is TGCGCCAGCAACCCGGGACAGGGGGAGGCCTATGGCTACACCTTC. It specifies CASNPGQGEAYGYTF.

The CDR3 is CASSVQVYDHGYTF. CDR3 coding DNA: TGTGCCAGCAGTGTCCAGGTGTATGACCATGGCTACACCTTC. The chain has TRBV6-1 and TRBJ1-2; D not resolved. CDR3 length: 14 amino acids. The germline CDR1 and CDR2 sequences are MNHNS and SASEGT. The V end lost 4 bases, the J end lost 6 bases, and 15 bases lay between the germline ends.

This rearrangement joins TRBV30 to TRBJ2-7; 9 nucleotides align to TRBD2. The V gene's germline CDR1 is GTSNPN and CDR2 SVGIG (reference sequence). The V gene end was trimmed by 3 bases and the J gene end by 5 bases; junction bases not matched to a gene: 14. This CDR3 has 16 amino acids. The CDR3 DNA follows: TGTGCCTGGAGACGTATTCCGAGCGGGGGGCCCCACGAGCAGTACGTC. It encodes CAWRRIPSGGPHEQYV.

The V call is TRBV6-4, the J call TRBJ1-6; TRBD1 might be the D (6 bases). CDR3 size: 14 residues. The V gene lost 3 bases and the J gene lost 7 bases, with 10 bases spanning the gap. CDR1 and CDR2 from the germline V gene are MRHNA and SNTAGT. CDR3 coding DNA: TGTGCCAGCAGTGAGTACACAGGGAATTCACCCCTCCACTTT. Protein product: CASSEYTGNSPLHF.

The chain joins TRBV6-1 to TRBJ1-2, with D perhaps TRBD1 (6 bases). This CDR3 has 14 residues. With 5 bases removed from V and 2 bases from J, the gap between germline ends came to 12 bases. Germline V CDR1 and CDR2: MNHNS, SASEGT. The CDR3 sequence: CASSTTGYNYGYTF. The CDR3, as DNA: TGTGCCAGCAGTACAACAGGGTACAACTATGGCTACACCTTC.

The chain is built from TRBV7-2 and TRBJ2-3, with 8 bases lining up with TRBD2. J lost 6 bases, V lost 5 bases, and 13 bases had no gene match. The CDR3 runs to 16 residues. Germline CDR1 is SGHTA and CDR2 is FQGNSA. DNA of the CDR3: TGTGCCAGCAGCCTCGGTGGCGGGGGGCCCGGGGATACGCAGTATTTT. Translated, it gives CASSLGGGGPGDTQYF.

CDR3 sequence (DNA): TGTGCCAGCAGTTACCGACCGGGACTCGGATCCTACGAGCAGTACTTC. This codes for CASSYRPGLGSYEQYF. The J gene is TRBJ2-7, the V gene TRBV27, with D perhaps TRBD2 (6 bases). This CDR3 contains 16 residues. Germline V gene sequence: CDR1 MNHEY, CDR2 SMNVEV (reference sequence). V dropped 4 bases and J dropped 1 base, with 17 bases sitting between them.

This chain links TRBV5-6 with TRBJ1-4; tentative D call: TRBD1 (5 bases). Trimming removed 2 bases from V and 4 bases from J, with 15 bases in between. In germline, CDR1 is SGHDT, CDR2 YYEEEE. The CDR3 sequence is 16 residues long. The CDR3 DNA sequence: TGTGCCAGCAGCTTACGTACCGGACACGGTAATGAAAAACTGTTTTTT. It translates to CASSLRTGHGNEKLFF.

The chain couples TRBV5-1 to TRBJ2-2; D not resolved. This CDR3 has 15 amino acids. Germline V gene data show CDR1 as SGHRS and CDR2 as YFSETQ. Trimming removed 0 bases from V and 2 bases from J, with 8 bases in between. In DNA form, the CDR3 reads TGCGCCAGCAGCTTGGTAGGGCGAAACACCGGGGAGCTGTTTTTT. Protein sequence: CASSLVGRNTGELFF.

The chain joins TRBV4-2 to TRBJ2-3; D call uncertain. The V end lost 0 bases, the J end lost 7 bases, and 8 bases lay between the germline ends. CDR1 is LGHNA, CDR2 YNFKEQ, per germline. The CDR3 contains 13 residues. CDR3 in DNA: TGTGCCAGCAGCCAAGATCGTCTTAATACGCAGTATTTT. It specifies CASSQDRLNTQYF.

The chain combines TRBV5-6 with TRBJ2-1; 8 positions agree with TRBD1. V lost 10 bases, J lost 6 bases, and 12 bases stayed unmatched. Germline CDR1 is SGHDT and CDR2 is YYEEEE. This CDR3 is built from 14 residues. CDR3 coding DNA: TGTGCCTCCAACCGGGACAGGAGTACCAATGAGCAGTTCTTC. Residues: CASNRDRSTNEQFF.

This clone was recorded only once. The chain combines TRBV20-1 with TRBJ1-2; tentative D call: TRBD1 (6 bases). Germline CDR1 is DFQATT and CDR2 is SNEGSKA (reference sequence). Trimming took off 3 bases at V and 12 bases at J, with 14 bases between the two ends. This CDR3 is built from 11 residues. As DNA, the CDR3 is TGCAGTGCTAGGCCCGGGGGCCTGAACACCTTC. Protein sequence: CSARPGGLNTF.

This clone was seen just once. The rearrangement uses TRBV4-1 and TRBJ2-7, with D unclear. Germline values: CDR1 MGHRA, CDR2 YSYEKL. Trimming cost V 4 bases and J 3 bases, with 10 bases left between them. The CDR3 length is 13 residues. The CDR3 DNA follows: TGCGCCAGCAGCCTAGACCGCCTCTACGAGCAGTACTTC. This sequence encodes CASSLDRLYEQYF.

CDR3 region: CASSQLAGGRETQYF. The CDR3 region has the DNA TGTGCCAGCAGCCAACTCGCGGGGGGGCGGGAGACCCAGTACTTC. The chain joins TRBV14 to TRBJ2-5; 9 bases match TRBD2. Unmatched junction bases numbered 6, after V lost 2 bases and J lost 5 bases. The CDR3 runs 15 residues. Germline V CDR1 and CDR2: SGHDN, FVKESK.

The CDR3, as DNA: TGTGCCAGCAGTTCCGGACAGGGCCGCTCCTACAATGAGCAGTTCTTC. It codes for CASSSGQGRSYNEQFF. J is TRBJ2-1 and V is TRBV5-4; 8 nucleotides line up with TRBD1. Germline loops: CDR1 SGHNT, CDR2 YYREEE (reference sequence). The CDR3 is 16 residues long. V gave up 5 bases and J gave up 0 bases; unmatched junction bases: 7.

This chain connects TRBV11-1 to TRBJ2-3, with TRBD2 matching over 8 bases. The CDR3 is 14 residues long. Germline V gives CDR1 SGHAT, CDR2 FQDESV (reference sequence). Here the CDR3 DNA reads TGTGCGAGCGGGGGTGGTACTAGCACAGATACGCAGTATTTT. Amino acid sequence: CASGGGTSTDTQYF.

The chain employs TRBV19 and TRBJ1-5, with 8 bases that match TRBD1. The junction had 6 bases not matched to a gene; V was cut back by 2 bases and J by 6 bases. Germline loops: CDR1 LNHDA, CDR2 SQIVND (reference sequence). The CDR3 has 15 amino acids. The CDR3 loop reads CASSIFYRGCQPQHF. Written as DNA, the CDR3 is TGTGCCAGTAGTATATTTTACAGGGGGTGTCAGCCCCAGCATTTT.

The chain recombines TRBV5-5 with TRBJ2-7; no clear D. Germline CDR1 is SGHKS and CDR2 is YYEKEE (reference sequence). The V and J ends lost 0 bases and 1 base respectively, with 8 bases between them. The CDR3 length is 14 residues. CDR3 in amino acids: CASSLAYESYEQYV. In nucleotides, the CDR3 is TGTGCCAGCAGCTTGGCTTACGAATCCTACGAGCAGTACGTC.

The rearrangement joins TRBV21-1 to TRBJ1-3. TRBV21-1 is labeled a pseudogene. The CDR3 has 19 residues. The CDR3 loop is CASSEMEIFEMVGRNTIYF. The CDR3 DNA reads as TGTGCCAGCAGCGAAATGGAGATTTTTGAGATGGTAGGGAGGAACACCATATATTTT.

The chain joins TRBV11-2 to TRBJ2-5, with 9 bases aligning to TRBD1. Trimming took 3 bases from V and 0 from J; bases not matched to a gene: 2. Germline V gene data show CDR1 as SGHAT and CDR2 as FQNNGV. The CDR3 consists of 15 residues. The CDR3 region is CASSFGDRDQETQYF. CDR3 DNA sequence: TGTGCCAGCAGCTTTGGGGACAGGGACCAAGAGACCCAGTACTTC.

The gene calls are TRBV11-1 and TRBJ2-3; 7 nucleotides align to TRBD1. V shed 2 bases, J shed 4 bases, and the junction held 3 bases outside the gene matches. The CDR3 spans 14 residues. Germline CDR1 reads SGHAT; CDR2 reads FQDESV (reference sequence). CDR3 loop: CASSLRGPADTQYF. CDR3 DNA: TGTGCCAGCAGCTTAAGGGGGCCGGCAGATACGCAGTATTTT. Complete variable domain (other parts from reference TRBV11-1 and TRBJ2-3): EAEVAQSPRYKITEKSQAVAFWCDPISGHATLYWYRQILGQGPELLVQFQDESVVDDSQLPKDRFSAERLKGVDSTLKIQPAELGDSAMYLCASSLRGPADTQYFGPGTRLTVL.